This T cell receptor (beta chain) was sequenced during a study of blood T cells in healthy people across ages (dated by TCRdb to about 2015). Notes on the research overall: In model experiments, template switching captured roughly one uniquely barcoded TCR beta cDNA molecule for every two T cells. Two additional independent replicas of 1 million unique cDNA reads from the same blood draw were analyzed for two donors (one aged 18 to 30 and one aged 80 or older). To track age-related changes in TCR beta repertoire diversity, the study relied on deep sequencing normalized with unique cDNA molecular identifiers. The donors were divided into four age groups: young (average approximately 15 years), middle-aged (about 41), aged (about 62) and long-lived (approximately 74).

This clonotype was counted many times. The specificity of this receptor is unknown. No base quality information exists; no much larger clone differs at one position. The 40 or so donors, aged 6 to 90 years, were systemically healthy Caucasian individuals from Russia. Each donor gave about 9.8 milliliters of peripheral blood, drawn into EDTA-treated Vacutainer tubes. Ficoll-Paque density-gradient centrifugation was used to isolate PBMCs, with at least 7 million obtained per sample. Trizol reagent was used to extract total RNA from the PBMCs, yielding at least 6 micrograms per sample. For every donor, flow cytometry on a PBMC aliquot measured the percentage of naive CD45RAhigh/CD27high T cells. The study at large found these results: There was a strong correlation between observed TCR beta diversity and the percentage of naive T cells measured by flow cytometry. Donor CMV infection status was unknown, potentially confounding age-related changes in expanded clonotypes. Total diversity estimates from one million sequenced T cells were considered lower bounds and underestimates. Compared with the aged group, the long-lived group had more naive CD4+ T cells, fewer expanded clones and increased TCR diversity, suggesting age selection. Bulk unsorted PBMC profiling prevented conclusive comparison of naive and antigen-experienced compartments. Observed TCR beta diversity per million T cells fell roughly linearly with age, and a significant reduction was already apparent by age around 40.

The library relied on 5' RACE. Reads for this sample came from an Illumina HiSeq 2500. A second PCR of 7 to 11 cycles was run with a J-beta primer mix and a sample-barcoded 5' primer. Each TCR beta cDNA molecule received a unique molecular identifier from a template-switch 5' adaptor carrying 12 random nucleotides. Each sample yielded at least 3 million CDR3-containing paired-end reads. First-strand cDNA synthesis was performed from all RNA using the Mint cDNA synthesis kit, with priming by a TRBC-specific oligonucleotide. Following uracil-DNA glycosylase treatment, all cDNA underwent a first 18-cycle PCR with the universal primers M1SS and BC2_uni_R. As for the original processing: For normalization, 1 million high-quality reads, each with a distinct molecular identifier, were randomly selected from each sample. Reads with shared molecular identifiers were discarded instead of being binned into consensus sequences. MiTCR, with a Q25 quality threshold and the strictest error-elimination algorithm, was used for CDR3 identification, clonotype clustering and error correction. A nonparametric unseen species model with Euler transformation was used to estimate a lower bound on total TCR beta diversity. TCRdb itself trimmed the public reads at Q25 with fastp, ran MiXCR and retained productive beta chains. A single entry per CDR3 protein holds the most common genes and DNA from its merged rows. The V and J calls come from TCRdb's annotation, not from the publication. Counted in this sample were some 940,000 distinct CDR3 sequences; under 35% of them appeared once. Roughly 10% of the sample is held by the ten biggest clonotypes.

The CDR3, cysteine through phenylalanine, is 16 amino acids long. Only the CDR3 part of the read is kept: 48 bases, read in frame from the first base. V drops 3 bases and J drops 2 bases, leaving 17 bases in between. Looking up the germline V gene yields CDR1 MGHRA and CDR2 YSYEKL. These data were also filed under a second study, of T cells of mothers and their children. As the second publication notes: Nine systemically healthy Caucasian individuals served as donors, namely three mothers together with their six children. cDNA synthesis used all of the extracted RNA, with approximately 1.4 ug of RNA in each 15 ul reaction. In the second PCR, the M1S primer introduced both the sample barcodes and 2-4 random nucleotides. Over 9 million TCR beta CDR3 reads came from each mother, compared with 2.5 million to 3.5 million reads from each child. Thymic selection shapes the output of TCR recombination in a similar way in related and unrelated pairs, and inherited differences have a minor effect. Normalized repertoire overlap in related mother-child pairs was always slightly higher than in unrelated mother-child pairs, but the difference was never significant. No persistent microchimeric T cell clones were detected, at a sensitivity of approximately 110 clones per million clonotypes. In the study, deep NGS was used to compare the TCR beta repertoires of mothers and children, and features distinguishing related mother-child pairs from unrelated individuals were sought. The mean age was about 37 +/- 4 years for the mothers and roughly 10 +/- 4 years for the children. After adapter ligation was performed with NEBNext reagents, the libraries were sequenced on an Illumina HiSeq 2000 with 100+100 nt paired-end reads. To prevent cross-contamination, the mother and child libraries were prepared a month apart and were sequenced in separate runs. Each donor had between roughly 450,000 and 2,300,000 distinct TCR beta clonotypes identified. Naive TCR beta clonotypes were estimated from low-frequency clonotypes matched to each donor's FACS-determined naive share, without sorting.

Sequences were obtained from blood. Recombination joined TRBV4-1 with TRBJ2-7; the D region possibly corresponds to TRBD1 (5 bases align). This clonotype was obtained from a woman aged 40 to 50 in good health. The nucleotide sequence is TGCGCCAGCAGCCAGAGACAGCAAAGCCGTACCTACGAGCAGTACTTC. Translation gives CASSQRQQSRTYEQYF.